One and the same sample provided the 25 T cell receptor beta chains below, sequenced in a study of cytomegalovirus exposure and HLA in healthy donors. Vbeta (60) and Jbeta (13) primers were used in the PCR. Data came from immunoSEQ multiplex PCR; TCRdb stores just in-frame clones and leaves some out. The sample lists about 140,000 clones; around 81% were seen once. Material: PBMCs. The receptors stem from a man aged 50-59 years in good health and CMV-seronegative.

This sequence joins TRBV30 and TRBJ1-1; D perhaps matches TRBD1 (6 bases). The germline V gene has CDR1 GTSNPN and CDR2 SVGIG (reference sequence). CDR3 size: 13 residues. The germline V and J ends were trimmed by 4 bases and 0 bases, with 9 bases remaining between them. Here the CDR3 DNA reads TGTGCCTGGACAGGGGCATTGAACACTGAAGCTTTCTTT. Protein product: CAWTGALNTEAFF.

The gene calls are TRBV27 and TRBJ2-5; a possible D gene is TRBD2 (5 bases). This CDR3 contains 16 residues. Germline values: CDR1 MNHEY, CDR2 SMNVEV (reference sequence). V shed 2 bases and J shed 2 bases, with 15 bases lying between them. The CDR3 DNA follows: TGTGCCAGCAGTTTACGTCCGGGGTTCACTCAAGAGACCCAGTACTTC. This sequence encodes CASSLRPGFTQETQYF.

This clone occurred once. The genes are TRBV30 and TRBJ1-2, with 8 bases lining up with TRBD1. Germline CDR1 is GTSNPN and CDR2 is SVGIG (reference sequence). This CDR3 has 15 residues. V lost 1 base and J lost 3; bases outside the gene matches: 7. CDR3 region: CAWSGGQEGYYGYTF. The CDR3 DNA sequence: TGTGCCTGGAGTGGGGGACAGGAGGGGTACTATGGCTACACCTTC.

This clone was detected only a few times. V and J are TRBV5-1 and TRBJ1-4, with 8 bases matching TRBD1. There are 15 residues in the CDR3. Germline values: CDR1 SGHRS, CDR2 YFSETQ. V lost 2 bases and J lost 7; bases outside the gene matches: 7. CDR3 DNA sequence: TGCGCCAGCAGCTTACAGGGGGATGGTCGTGAAAAACTGTTTTTT. Its protein is CASSLQGDGREKLFF.

In its sample, this clone was seen a few times. The chain employs TRBV19 and TRBJ2-7, with D possibly matching TRBD2 (5 bases). The CDR3 has 17 residues. The V gene's germline CDR1 is LNHDA and CDR2 SQIVND (reference sequence). V was trimmed by 2 bases and J by 5 bases, leaving 22 bases between them. This CDR3 reads CASSISHGLVGPNEQYF. CDR3 nucleotide sequence: TGTGCCAGTAGTATAAGCCACGGACTCGTCGGGCCCAACGAGCAGTACTTC.

The V call is TRBV9, the J call TRBJ2-1; 8 bases map to TRBD2. Germline assignment: CDR1 SGDLS and CDR2 YYNGEE. This CDR3 comprises 13 residues. The V and J ends lost 7 bases and 9 bases, in that order; junction bases with no gene match: 9. CDR3 residues: CASSSGGGVEQFF. The CDR3 region has the DNA TGTGCCAGCTCAAGCGGGGGAGGGGTTGAGCAGTTCTTC.

The genes are TRBV5-1 and TRBJ1-6; 7 nucleotides match TRBD1. Germline V gene data show CDR1 as SGHRS and CDR2 as YFSETQ. The trim removed 4 bases at V and 8 bases at J, leaving 12 bases unmatched. CDR3 size: 16 residues. CDR3: CASSSGQDNRDSPLHF. For the CDR3, the DNA is TGCGCCAGCAGCAGCGGACAGGATAATAGGGATTCACCCCTCCACTTT.

The chain links TRBV2 to TRBJ2-5; TRBD2 matches 8 bases. This CDR3 comprises 15 residues. Trimming cost V 9 bases and J 6 bases; bases outside gene matches: 15. CDR1 SNHLY and CDR2 FYNNEI come from the germline V gene. Here the CDR3 DNA reads TGTGCCAGGGGTTCCGACCGGGGGGGCCCTAAGACCCAGTACTTC. Encoded protein: CARGSDRGGPKTQYF.

This chain links TRBV28 with TRBJ2-5, with 7 bases aligning to TRBD1. Looked up from germline, CDR1 is MDHEN and CDR2 is SYDVKM. The V segment lost 4 bases and the J segment 3 bases; nucleotides outside the gene matches: 17. The CDR3 has 18 residues. This CDR3 is CASSSLIVDRGRKETQYF. The CDR3 coding sequence is TGTGCCAGCAGTTCCCTCATCGTGGATAGGGGGCGCAAAGAGACCCAGTACTTC. The variable domain in full, with the rest retrieved from reference TRBV28 and TRBJ2-5, is DVKVTQSSRYLVKRTGEKVFLECVQDMDHENMFWYRQDPGLGLRLIYFSYDVKMKEKGDIPEGYSVSREKKERFSLILESASTNQTSMYLCASSSLIVDRGRKETQYFGPGTRLLVL.

This clone was seen once. The chain combines TRBV7-8 with TRBJ1-4; no definite D call. The V gene lost 0 bases and the J gene lost 7 bases, with 15 bases spanning the gap. This CDR3 has 16 amino acids. Germline V gene data show CDR1 as SGHVS and CDR2 as FQNEAQ. The CDR3 loop reads CASSLALTGRGEKLFF. The CDR3 nucleotides read TGTGCCAGCAGCTTAGCGCTAACCGGGCGGGGTGAAAAACTGTTTTTT.

Regarding this clone: Other DNA sequences from this sample encode an identical CDR3 as well. This chain joins TRBV9 and TRBJ1-1; weak D call: TRBD1 (6 bases). V was pared by 0 bases and J by 5 bases, with 11 bases between. The CDR3 covers 14 residues. Germline loops: CDR1 SGDLS, CDR2 YYNGEE. The chain's CDR3 is CASSVGGGGTEAFF. In DNA, the CDR3 is TGTGCCAGCAGCGTAGGAGGGGGGGGAACTGAAGCTTTCTTT.

The V and J genes are TRBV18 and TRBJ1-3; D remains unclear. The CDR3 runs to 14 residues. Germline V gives CDR1 KGHSH, CDR2 LQKENI. The V end lost 3 bases, the J end lost 0 bases, and 6 bases lay between the germline ends. CDR3 residues: CASSPGASGNTIYF. Here the CDR3 DNA reads TGTGCCAGCTCACCTGGAGCCTCTGGAAACACCATATATTTT. The full variable domain, its missing parts supplied by reference TRBV18 and TRBJ1-3, is NAGVMQNPRHLVRRRGQEARLRCSPMKGHSHVYWYRQLPEEGLKFMVYLQKENIIDESGMPKERFSAEFPKEGPSILRIQQVVRGDSAAYFCASSPGASGNTIYFGEGSWLTVV.

The J gene is TRBJ2-1, the V gene TRBV5-6; TRBD1 matches at 10 bases. After removal of 6 bases from V and 5 bases from J, the junction contained 8 bases not matched to a gene. This CDR3 comprises 15 residues. Germline loops: CDR1 SGHDT, CDR2 YYEEEE. This chain's CDR3 is CASIQTGGKDNEQFF. The CDR3 coding sequence is TGTGCCAGCATCCAGACAGGGGGCAAAGACAATGAGCAGTTCTTC. Full variable domain (outside the CDR3, taken from reference TRBV5-6 and TRBJ2-1): DAGVTQSPTHLIKTRGQQVTLRCSPKSGHDTVSWYQQALGQGPQFIFQYYEEEERQRGNFPDRFSGHQFPNYSSELNVNALLLGDSALYLCASIQTGGKDNEQFFGPGTRLTVL.

The V call is TRBV12-5, the J call TRBJ2-3; 8 positions agree with TRBD1. Germline values: CDR1 LGHNT, CDR2 FRNRAP. V dropped 5 bases and J dropped 2; count of bases not matched to a gene: 15. The CDR3 contains 18 residues. CDR3 DNA sequence: TGTGCTAGTGGTCCCAAATTCGGACAGGGCACATACACAGATACGCAGTATTTT. Amino acid sequence: CASGPKFGQGTYTDTQYF.

The chain uses TRBV20-1 and TRBJ2-5; no clear D. The CDR3 extends over 11 amino acids. Trimming stripped 3 bases from V and 1 base from J, with 3 bases between. Germline V lookup: CDR1 DFQATT, CDR2 SNEGSKA (reference sequence). CDR3 DNA: TGCAGTGCTAGCGGCCAAGAGACCCAGTACTTC. Translated: CSASGQETQYF.

The V call is TRBV27, the J call TRBJ1-1; TRBD1 is a possible D gene (6 bases). V was trimmed by 5 bases and J by 3 bases, leaving 13 bases between them. CDR1 MNHEY and CDR2 SMNVEV come from the germline V gene (reference sequence). CDR3 length: 14 amino acids. The CDR3 reads CASSPTGKDTEAFF. As DNA, the CDR3 is TGTGCCAGCAGTCCTACAGGGAAGGACACTGAAGCTTTCTTT.

The chain employs TRBV29-1 and TRBJ1-2; D might be TRBD1 (6 bases). The CDR3 runs 12 residues. Trimming shortened V by 5 bases and J by 2 bases, and 9 bases separated the two germline ends. The germline V gene encodes CDR1 SQVTM and CDR2 ANQGSEA. CDR3 protein: CSVHTGNYGYTF. For the CDR3, the DNA is TGCAGCGTTCACACAGGGAACTATGGCTACACCTTC.

The chain combines TRBV28 with TRBJ1-1; the D gene is possibly TRBD1 (6 bases). V lost 7 bases and J lost 7, with 22 bases in between. This CDR3 contains 15 residues. Germline lookup yields CDR1 MDHEN and CDR2 SYDVKM. The CDR3 DNA reads TGTGCCAGCAATCGACTGACAGGCCCGTGGGTTGAAGCTTTCTTT. Its translation is CASNRLTGPWVEAFF.

This clone has a handful of counts. The rearrangement uses TRBV4-2 and TRBJ2-5; D is perhaps TRBD2 (5 bases). The last part of the DNA fits TRBJ2-7 better; the J call may be wrong. The germline CDR1 and CDR2 sequences are LGHNA and YNFKEQ. This CDR3 contains 15 residues. The CDR3 sequence is CASSQVSAELYEQYF. The CDR3 bases are TGTGCCAGCAGCCAAGTCTCAGCGGAGCTCTACGAGCAGTACTTC.

The V gene is TRBV5-1, the J gene TRBJ1-2; D is uncertain. The V end lost 3 bases, the J end lost 8 bases, and 20 bases lay between the germline ends. The germline gives CDR1 SGHRS, CDR2 YFSETQ. The CDR3 extends over 15 amino acids. CDR3 region: CASSSLGRVIGGYTF. The CDR3 nucleotides are TGCGCCAGCAGCTCACTAGGACGGGTGATAGGCGGCTACACCTTC.

The V and J genes are TRBV12-5 and TRBJ2-7; 9 nucleotides align to TRBD1. Germline V gene data show CDR1 as LGHNT and CDR2 as FRNRAP. The V segment lost 1 base and the J segment 2 bases; nucleotides outside the gene matches: 15. The CDR3 spans 19 residues. The CDR3 loop reads CASGLAPRAGQGNAYEQYF. The CDR3 nucleotides are TGTGCTAGTGGTTTGGCACCAAGAGCCGGACAGGGGAACGCCTACGAGCAGTACTTC. The full variable domain, its missing parts supplied by reference TRBV12-5 and TRBJ2-7, is DARVTQTPRHKVTEMGQEVTMRCQPILGHNTVFWYRQTMMQGLELLAYFRNRAPLDDSGMPKDRFSAEMPDATLATLKIQPSEPRDSAVYFCASGLAPRAGQGNAYEQYFGPGTRLTVT.

CDR3 loop: CASSLAPGTGVEQYF. The CDR3 nucleotides read TGTGCCAGCAGCTTAGCTCCCGGGACAGGGGTCGAGCAGTACTTC. This chain joins TRBV11-2 and TRBJ2-7, with 10 nucleotides matching TRBD1. CDR1 and CDR2 (germline): SGHAT, FQNNGV. The CDR3 consists of 15 residues. Trimming at V came to 1 base and at J to 6 bases, leaving 6 bases not matched to a gene.

J is TRBJ1-1 and V is TRBV19; the D is unclear. CDR1 and CDR2 from the germline V gene are LNHDA and SQIVND (reference sequence). Trimming pared 3 bases from V and 1 base from J, leaving 6 bases between. This CDR3 comprises 13 residues. The CDR3 DNA follows: TGTGCCAGTAGTATCGGTCAGAACACTGAAGCTTTCTTT. Residues: CASSIGQNTEAFF.

The chain is built from TRBV7-9 and TRBJ1-1; possibly TRBD1 for D (6 bases). Between the trimmed V and J ends, which lost 1 base and 1 base, there was a span of 10 bases. CDR3 size: 15 residues. Germline V gene lookup returns CDR1 SEHNR and CDR2 FQNEAQ (reference sequence). The CDR3 sequence: CASSLDGTPNTEAFF. The CDR3 DNA is TGTGCCAGCAGCTTAGACGGGACACCGAACACTGAAGCTTTCTTT. Using reference TRBV7-9 and TRBJ1-1 for the parts outside the CDR3, the full variable domain is DTGVSQNPRHKITKRGQNVTFRCDPISEHNRLYWYRQTLGQGPEFLTYFQNEAQLEKSRLLSDRFSAERPKGSFSTLEIQRTEQGDSAMYLCASSLDGTPNTEAFFGQGTRLTVV.

The chain carries TRBV7-9 and TRBJ2-7; 9 bases agree with TRBD1. Trimming took 5 bases from V and 3 from J; bases not matched to a gene: 8. The germline V gene encodes CDR1 SEHNR and CDR2 FQNEAQ (reference sequence). The CDR3 is 15 amino acids. The CDR3 coding sequence is TGTGCCAGCAGCCAAACCGGGACAGGGTTCTACGAGCAGTACTTC. This gives the protein CASSQTGTGFYEQYF.